The next 27 T cell receptor beta chains were all read from a single sample in a study of shared clonotypes between healthy human individuals. Method: immunoSEQ multiplex PCR; TCRdb's copy keeps in-frame clones and lacks some. Altogether over a million clones are present, 95% to 99% being singletons, with the ten largest covering around 0.45%. What was sequenced was naive CD4+ T cells sorted from blood. Stated subset: CD45RA+ positively selected. The receptors stem from a man aged 25 to 40 in good health.

The CDR3 sequence: CASSTKTGSSLFGNTIYF. CDR3 coding DNA: TGTGCCAGCAGCACCAAAACCGGGAGCAGCTTGTTTGGAAACACCATATATTTT. This chain uses TRBV7-6 with TRBJ1-3; D remains ambiguous. This CDR3 comprises 18 residues. Germline V gene lookup returns CDR1 SGHVS and CDR2 FNYEAQ. V was clipped by 5 bases and J by 3 bases, with 23 bases between them.

The rearrangement joins TRBV5-4 to TRBJ2-5; TRBD1 matches 10 bases. Losses at the gene ends were 4 bases for V and 4 bases for J; bases not matched to a gene: 7. Germline CDR1 is SGHNT and CDR2 is YYREEE (reference sequence). The CDR3 loop spans 15 amino acids. CDR3 region: CASSPRQGAGETQYF. As DNA, the CDR3 is TGTGCCAGCAGCCCCAGACAGGGGGCGGGAGAGACCCAGTACTTC.

The V and J genes are TRBV28 and TRBJ1-1; 11 positions match TRBD1. The germline V gene encodes CDR1 MDHEN and CDR2 SYDVKM. J lost 3 bases, V lost 2 bases, and 5 bases had no gene match. The CDR3 is 16 residues long. CDR3 sequence (DNA): TGTGCCAGCAGTTTACCCGGACAGGGGGCGGACACTGAAGCTTTCTTT. This translates into CASSLPGQGADTEAFF.

This rearrangement joins TRBV7-3 to TRBJ2-7; D gene ambiguous. Germline CDR1 is SGHTA and CDR2 is FQGTGA. The V end lost 2 bases, the J end lost 0 bases, and 14 bases lay between the germline ends. The CDR3 length is 16 residues. The CDR3 nucleotides are TGTGCCAGCAGCTTAGATTATTCAAACCCCTCCTACGAGCAGTACTTC. As protein: CASSLDYSNPSYEQYF.

This clone was picked up one time. The genes are TRBV19 and TRBJ2-5; TRBD2 is a possible D gene (5 bases). The CDR3 contains 14 residues. Germline V CDR1 and CDR2: LNHDA, SQIVND (reference sequence). V lost 1 base and J 9 bases, leaving 15 bases between the germline ends. Here the CDR3 reads CASSIAREGDPQYF. For the CDR3, the DNA is TGTGCCAGTAGTATAGCCCGGGAAGGAGATCCCCAGTACTTC. Full variable domain (rest looked up from reference TRBV19 and TRBJ2-5): DGGITQSPKYLFRKEGQNVTLSCEQNLNHDAMYWYRQDPGQGLRLIYYSQIVNDFQKGDIAEGYSVSREKKESFPLTVTSAQKNPTAFYLCASSIAREGDPQYFGPGTRLLVL.

This chain joins TRBV5-4 and TRBJ1-1; D gene uncertain. Germline-derived CDR1 and CDR2 are SGHNT and YYREEE (reference sequence). Trimming pared 5 bases from V and 0 bases from J, leaving 20 bases between. CDR3 length: 17 residues. CDR3 sequence: CASRPSGMGMLNTEAFF. The CDR3 DNA sequence: TGTGCCAGCAGACCCTCCGGGATGGGTATGTTGAACACTGAAGCTTTCTTT.

This chain uses TRBV5-4 with TRBJ2-7; D unresolved. Germline V gives CDR1 SGHNT, CDR2 YYREEE (reference sequence). V lost 1 base and J lost 3, with 8 bases in between. This CDR3 region has 13 residues. CDR3 residues: CASSLTGFYEQYF. The CDR3 coding sequence is TGTGCCAGCAGCTTGACCGGATTCTACGAGCAGTACTTC. The variable domain in full, completed from reference TRBV5-4 and TRBJ2-7, reads ETGVTQSPTHLIKTRGQQVTLRCSSQSGHNTVSWYQQALGQGPQFIFQYYREEENGRGNFPPRFSGLQFPNYSSELNVNALELDDSALYLCASSLTGFYEQYFGPGTRLTVT.

This clone was counted once. CDR3 sequence reads: CASSQQGRQTQYF. CDR3 sequence (DNA): TGTGCCAGCAGTCAACAGGGGAGACAGACCCAGTACTTC. The chain is built from TRBV6-6 and TRBJ2-5; 7 nucleotides match TRBD1. CDR3 length equals 13 residues. Germline V gene lookup returns CDR1 MNHNY and CDR2 SVGAGI (reference sequence). The ends lost 5 bases at V and 6 bases at J; junction bases unmatched: 6.

The chain joins TRBV5-6 to TRBJ1-4, with D perhaps TRBD1 (5 bases). The CDR3 length is 16 residues. Per the germline V gene, CDR1 is SGHDT and CDR2 is YYEEEE. V was trimmed by 4 bases and J by 4 bases, leaving 17 bases between them. CDR3 DNA sequence: TGTGCCAGCAGCCTTCAGGGAGGAAGTCGTAATGAAAAACTGTTTTTT. Translated: CASSLQGGSRNEKLFF.

This clone was recorded only once. This rearrangement joins TRBV6-6 to TRBJ2-7; 8 bases are shared with TRBD1. The CDR3 runs 16 residues. The germline V gene has CDR1 MNHNY and CDR2 SVGAGI (reference sequence). V trimming: 6 bases; J trimming: 3 bases; junction bases outside the gene matches: 13. DNA for the CDR3: TGTGCCAGCAGAGGACAGGGTGGCTTGGTTTACTACGAGCAGTACTTC. Encoded protein: CASRGQGGLVYYEQYF.

V gene TRBV6-1 combines with J gene TRBJ2-3; TRBD2 aligns across 9 bases. CDR1 is MNHNS and CDR2 is SASEGT in the germline V gene. This CDR3 spans 17 amino acids. The V segment lost 2 bases and the J segment 5 bases; nucleotides outside the gene matches: 11. CDR3 loop: CASSESVSGRTIDTQYF. CDR3 bases: TGTGCCAGCAGTGAATCGGTTAGCGGGAGAACGATAGATACGCAGTATTTT.

The chain recombines TRBV7-6 with TRBJ2-2, with D maybe TRBD1 (6 bases). V was clipped by 2 bases and J by 7 bases, with 11 bases between them. In germline, CDR1 is SGHVS, CDR2 FNYEAQ. CDR3 length: 14 amino acids. In DNA form, the CDR3 reads TGTGCCAGCAGCTTATCAGGGGCGAGCGGGGAGCTGTTTTTT. Translating gives CASSLSGASGELFF.

The chain joins TRBV5-1 to TRBJ2-7, with 8 bases that match TRBD2. The germline CDR1 and CDR2 sequences are SGHRS and YFSETQ. V shed 4 bases, J shed 4 bases, and the junction held 10 bases outside the gene matches. There are 15 residues in the CDR3. The CDR3 loop reads CASSLGSGSTYEQYF. The CDR3 nucleotides are TGCGCCAGCAGCCTCGGGAGCGGGAGTACGTACGAGCAGTACTTC. The full variable domain, with the rest looked up from reference TRBV5-1 and TRBJ2-7, is KAGVTQTPRYLIKTRGQQVTLSCSPISGHRSVSWYQQTPGQGLQFLFEYFSETQRNKGNFPGRFSGRQFSNSRSEMNVSTLELGDSALYLCASSLGSGSTYEQYFGPGTRLTVT.

The chain joins TRBV4-1 to TRBJ2-1, with 12 bases that match TRBD2. Unmatched junction bases numbered 8, after V lost 0 bases and J lost 11 bases. In germline, CDR1 is MGHRA, CDR2 YSYEKL. This CDR3 comprises 16 residues. CDR3 in DNA: TGCGCCAGCAGCCAAGAAGGAACTAGCGGGAGGCCGAAGCAGTTCTTC. Residues: CASSQEGTSGRPKQFF.

The chain employs TRBV6-5 and TRBJ1-1; D possibly corresponds to TRBD1 (6 bases). Germline V CDR1 and CDR2: MNHEY, SVGAGI. This CDR3 has 12 amino acids. Trimming cost V 6 bases and J 9 bases, with 14 bases left between them. DNA for the CDR3: TGTGCCAGCAGACCTACAGGGTCTAAAGCTTTCTTT. Its translation is CASRPTGSKAFF.

The chain is built from TRBV6-5 and TRBJ2-3; 7 nucleotides line up with TRBD1. Germline assignment: CDR1 MNHEY and CDR2 SVGAGI. Trimming removed 4 bases from V and 2 bases from J; junction bases left unmatched: 6. This CDR3 is 15 amino acids long. DNA for the CDR3: TGTGCCAGCAGTTCCCCAGGGGGAACCACAGATACGCAGTATTTT. Translated, it gives CASSSPGGTTDTQYF.

This sequence joins TRBV28 and TRBJ2-7, with TRBD2 matching 9 bases. CDR1 MDHEN and CDR2 SYDVKM come from the germline V gene. The CDR3 length is 18 residues. With 3 bases clipped from V and 5 bases from J, the junction kept 17 bases outside the gene matches. This chain's CDR3 is CASSFGGRALMAMDEQYF. As DNA, the CDR3 is TGTGCCAGCAGTTTCGGCGGGAGGGCCCTCATGGCTATGGACGAGCAGTACTTC.

V is TRBV27 and J is TRBJ2-1; D is ambiguous. Trimming stripped 5 bases from V and 0 bases from J, with 11 bases between. The germline gives CDR1 MNHEY, CDR2 SMNVEV (reference sequence). The CDR3 has 15 amino acids. CDR3 region: CASSQSDSSYNEQFF. The CDR3 DNA reads as TGTGCCAGCAGTCAGAGCGATAGCTCCTACAATGAGCAGTTCTTC.

The chain is built from TRBV11-3 and TRBJ1-1, with D perhaps TRBD1 (5 bases). Germline V gene lookup returns CDR1 SGHNT and CDR2 YENEEA. Trimming pared 2 bases from V and 0 bases from J, leaving 7 bases between. This CDR3 is 14 amino acids long. The DNA of the CDR3 is TGTGCCAGCAGCTTAAGGGGAATGAACACTGAAGCTTTCTTT. This encodes CASSLRGMNTEAFF.

The genes are TRBV29-1 and TRBJ2-5; 9 bases fit TRBD1. V shed 4 bases and J 5 bases; nucleotides not matched to a gene: 8. The germline V gene encodes CDR1 SQVTM and CDR2 ANQGSEA. There are 14 residues in the CDR3. Written as DNA, the CDR3 is TGCAGCGTTGGAGGCTGGGACAGGGAGGAGACCCAGTACTTC. It yields the protein CSVGGWDREETQYF.

The chain carries TRBV28 and TRBJ2-5; 12 bases are a match to TRBD2. With V trimmed by 1 base and J by 4 bases, 10 bases remained unmatched. Germline-derived CDR1 and CDR2 are MDHEN and SYDVKM. The CDR3 sequence is 18 residues long. Here the CDR3 reads CASSLYGLAGGVGETQYF. The CDR3 DNA sequence: TGTGCCAGCAGTTTATATGGGCTAGCGGGAGGGGTTGGAGAGACCCAGTACTTC.

The chain combines TRBV27 with TRBJ2-3; 9 bases are a match to TRBD1. The ends lost 6 bases at V and 5 bases at J; junction bases unmatched: 12. The CDR3 loop spans 16 amino acids. CDR1 is MNHEY and CDR2 is SMNVEV in the germline V gene (reference sequence). CDR3 amino acids: CASRPLGTGQGDTQYF. CDR3 nucleotide sequence: TGTGCCAGCAGACCACTCGGGACAGGGCAGGGAGATACGCAGTATTTT.

This chain joins TRBV6-1 and TRBJ1-1; maybe TRBD1 (5 bases). With 8 bases removed from V and 5 bases from J, the gap between germline ends came to 18 bases. The CDR3 has 14 amino acids. Looked up from germline, CDR1 is MNHNS and CDR2 is SASEGT. The CDR3 nucleotides are TGTGCCAGCCACCGGGACTCCCCGCCGACTGAAGCTTTCTTT. It specifies CASHRDSPPTEAFF.

The gene calls are TRBV2 and TRBJ2-3, with D tentatively TRBD2 (6 bases). V lost 7 bases, J lost 1 base, and 9 bases lay in between. Per the germline V gene, CDR1 is SNHLY and CDR2 is FYNNEI. CDR3 length equals 13 residues. The CDR3 region is CASNWGGTDTQYF. The CDR3 DNA sequence: TGTGCCAGCAATTGGGGGGGCACAGATACGCAGTATTTT.

This clone showed up just once. The chain combines TRBV5-1 with TRBJ2-1; TRBD2 matches at 11 bases. The V gene's germline CDR1 is SGHRS and CDR2 YFSETQ. Trimming at V came to 3 bases and at J to 2 bases, leaving 7 bases not matched to a gene. The CDR3 is 17 residues long. This CDR3 is CASSWGLADRPYNEQFF. CDR3 nucleotide sequence: TGCGCCAGCAGCTGGGGACTAGCGGACCGGCCCTACAATGAGCAGTTCTTC.

This chain uses TRBV28 with TRBJ2-7; TRBD2 matches at 12 bases. The ends lost 5 bases at V and 1 base at J; junction bases unmatched: 3. Per the germline V gene, CDR1 is MDHEN and CDR2 is SYDVKM. This CDR3 is built from 15 residues. CDR3 bases: TGTGCCAGCAGTCTAGGACTAGCGGGATCCTACGAGCAGTACTTC. Translating it yields CASSLGLAGSYEQYF. The full variable domain, its missing parts supplied by reference TRBV28 and TRBJ2-7, is DVKVTQSSRYLVKRTGEKVFLECVQDMDHENMFWYRQDPGLGLRLIYFSYDVKMKEKGDIPEGYSVSREKKERFSLILESASTNQTSMYLCASSLGLAGSYEQYFGPGTRLTVT.

The chain joins TRBV14 to TRBJ2-1; 10 bases align to TRBD1. The CDR3 sequence is 15 residues long. V lost 4 bases, J lost 8 bases, and 8 bases stayed unmatched. CDR1 SGHDN and CDR2 FVKESK come from the germline V gene. This CDR3 reads CASSRRDRGWDEQFF. CDR3 nucleotide sequence: TGTGCCAGCAGCCGACGGGACAGGGGCTGGGATGAGCAGTTCTTC.